This is a list of T cell receptor beta chains from one sample in a study of blood T cell repertoires in COVID-19. Sequenced by immunoSEQ multiplex PCR; TCRdb stores in-frame clones only, minus some. Here the sample spans approximately 210,000 clones, 85% to 90% being singletons. The sequenced sample consisted of peripheral blood. Receptors were obtained from a man younger than 35 with active or convalescent COVID-19. Both conserved end residues are part of each CDR3. The order of the fields is J gene, D gene, V gene, clone size, CDR3 protein, CDR3 DNA. The D gene is left open where the match is weak. Part of the rows lack a size; the others show once, few, many or a class for expanded clones.

j_call: TRBJ2-7
d_call: TRBD2
v_call: TRBV3-1/TRBV3-2
clone_size: NA
cdr3_aa: CASSLGLAGYEQYF
cdr3_nt: TGTGCCAGCAGCCTCGGACTAGCGGGTTACGAGCAGTACTTC

j_call: TRBJ1-2
d_call: NA
v_call: TRBV5-8
clone_size: NA
cdr3_aa: CASSMHRDYGYTF
cdr3_nt: TGTGCCAGCAGCATGCACAGAGATTATGGCTACACCTTC

j_call: TRBJ2-1
d_call: TRBD2
v_call: TRBV5-4
clone_size: NA
cdr3_aa: CASSLGTSNEQFF
cdr3_nt: TGTGCCAGCAGCTTAGGGACTAGCAATGAGCAGTTCTTC

j_call: TRBJ2-4
d_call: NA
v_call: TRBV11-1
clone_size: NA
cdr3_aa: CASSLAAVGSIIQYF
cdr3_nt: TGTGCCAGCAGCTTAGCGGCAGTCGGGAGTATCATTCAGTACTTC

j_call: TRBJ2-1
d_call: TRBD1
v_call: TRBV3-1/TRBV3-2
clone_size: NA
cdr3_aa: CASRLIGQGSNEQFF
cdr3_nt: TGTGCCAGCAGACTAATCGGACAGGGTAGCAATGAGCAGTTCTTC

j_call: TRBJ2-2
d_call: NA
v_call: TRBV24-1
clone_size: NA
cdr3_aa: CATSASPQGNTGELFF
cdr3_nt: TGTGCCACCAGTGCCTCGCCCCAGGGGAACACCGGGGAGCTGTTTTTT

j_call: TRBJ2-7
d_call: TRBD1
v_call: TRBV30
clone_size: NA
cdr3_aa: CAWSTGQGGSEQYF
cdr3_nt: TGTGCCTGGAGTACAGGACAGGGAGGTTCCGAGCAGTACTTC

j_call: TRBJ2-7
d_call: TRBD2
v_call: TRBV5-4
clone_size: NA
cdr3_aa: CASSLDGTSGRRYF
cdr3_nt: TGTGCCAGCAGCTTGGACGGAACTAGCGGGAGAAGGTACTTC

j_call: TRBJ2-2
d_call: NA
v_call: TRBV7-9
clone_size: NA
cdr3_aa: CASSSSGGGKTGELFF
cdr3_nt: TGTGCCAGCAGCTCCTCTGGCGGCGGGAAAACCGGGGAGCTGTTTTTT

j_call: TRBJ1-4
d_call: NA
v_call: TRBV7-6
clone_size: NA
cdr3_aa: CASSLFGSTTSNEKLFF
cdr3_nt: TGTGCCAGCAGCTTATTTGGCAGTACTACGTCTAATGAAAAACTGTTTTTT

j_call: TRBJ2-3
d_call: NA
v_call: TRBV11-2
clone_size: NA
cdr3_aa: CASSSHRVPSTDTQYF
cdr3_nt: TGTGCCAGCAGCAGTCACAGGGTCCCTAGCACAGATACGCAGTATTTT

j_call: TRBJ1-3
d_call: NA
v_call: TRBV3-1/TRBV3-2
clone_size: NA
cdr3_aa: CASSQVIRGSGNTIYF
cdr3_nt: TGTGCCAGCAGCCAAGTGATCAGGGGATCTGGAAACACCATATATTTT

j_call: TRBJ1-2
d_call: NA
v_call: TRBV27
clone_size: NA
cdr3_aa: CASSLSISSGYTF
cdr3_nt: TGTGCCAGCAGTTTATCGATCAGTTCTGGCTACACCTTC

j_call: TRBJ2-7
d_call: TRBD1
v_call: TRBV4-3
clone_size: NA
cdr3_aa: CASSKLTPGQGDVRGYEQYF
cdr3_nt: TGCGCCAGCAGCAAACTGACACCGGGACAGGGGGACGTTCGAGGCTACGAGCAGTACTTC

j_call: TRBJ1-2
d_call: TRBD1
v_call: TRBV28
clone_size: NA
cdr3_aa: CASRWGQAHGYTF
cdr3_nt: TGTGCCAGCAGATGGGGACAGGCCCATGGCTACACCTTC

j_call: TRBJ2-7
d_call: TRBD2
v_call: TRBV3-1/TRBV3-2
clone_size: NA
cdr3_aa: CASSRSGAPWYEQYF
cdr3_nt: TGTGCCAGCAGCCGCAGCGGGGCGCCTTGGTACGAGCAGTACTTC

j_call: TRBJ2-2
d_call: NA
v_call: TRBV7-2
clone_size: NA
cdr3_aa: CASSPFPRGATGELFF
cdr3_nt: TGTGCCAGCAGCCCATTCCCCAGGGGTGCTACCGGGGAGCTGTTTTTT

j_call: TRBJ2-1
d_call: NA
v_call: TRBV19
clone_size: NA
cdr3_aa: CASSIQGYEQFF
cdr3_nt: TGTGCCAGTAGTATACAGGGGTATGAGCAGTTCTTC

j_call: TRBJ1-5
d_call: NA
v_call: TRBV7-9
clone_size: NA
cdr3_aa: CASSSSVGEDSNQPQHF
cdr3_nt: TGTGCCAGCAGTTCGTCGGTCGGGGAAGACAGCAATCAGCCCCAGCATTTT

j_call: TRBJ1-5
d_call: NA
v_call: TRBV6-4
clone_size: NA
cdr3_aa: CASSAEYGFHQPQHF
cdr3_nt: TGTGCCAGCAGTGCGGAATACGGGTTTCATCAGCCCCAGCATTTT

j_call: TRBJ2-3
d_call: TRBD2
v_call: TRBV24-1
clone_size: NA
cdr3_aa: CATRGSADTQYF
cdr3_nt: TGTGCCACCCGCGGGAGCGCAGATACGCAGTATTTT

j_call: TRBJ1-1
d_call: TRBD1
v_call: TRBV14
clone_size: NA
cdr3_aa: CASSPGTGRVGTEAFF
cdr3_nt: TGTGCCAGCAGCCCAGGGACAGGGAGGGTAGGCACTGAAGCTTTCTTT

j_call: TRBJ2-6
d_call: TRBD2
v_call: TRBV3-1/TRBV3-2
clone_size: NA
cdr3_aa: CASSRTGLAGSSGANVLTF
cdr3_nt: TGTGCCAGCAGCCGAACGGGACTAGCGGGCTCCTCTGGGGCCAACGTCCTGACTTTC

j_call: TRBJ1-1
d_call: TRBD1
v_call: TRBV5-8
clone_size: NA
cdr3_aa: CASSRTGNEAFF
cdr3_nt: TGTGCCAGCAGCAGGACAGGGAATGAAGCTTTCTTT

j_call: TRBJ2-4
d_call: NA
v_call: TRBV18
clone_size: NA
cdr3_aa: CASSPDRLNIQYF
cdr3_nt: TGTGCCAGCTCACCAGACAGGTTAAACATTCAGTACTTC

j_call: TRBJ1-1
d_call: TRBD1
v_call: TRBV6-5
clone_size: once
cdr3_aa: CASRGQLNTEAFF
cdr3_nt: TGTGCCAGCAGGGGACAGTTGAACACTGAAGCTTTCTTT

j_call: TRBJ2-3
d_call: NA
v_call: TRBV14
clone_size: NA
cdr3_aa: CASSQLRNTDTQYF
cdr3_nt: TGTGCCAGCAGCCAACTGCGGAACACAGATACGCAGTATTTT

j_call: TRBJ2-3
d_call: TRBD2
v_call: TRBV3-1/TRBV3-2
clone_size: NA
cdr3_aa: CASSRGDTDTQYF
cdr3_nt: TGTGCCAGCAGTCGGGGGGACACAGATACGCAGTATTTT

j_call: TRBJ2-1
d_call: TRBD2
v_call: TRBV4-2
clone_size: once
cdr3_aa: CASSQGLAANREQFF
cdr3_nt: TGTGCCAGCAGCCAAGGACTAGCGGCTAATCGTGAGCAGTTCTTC

j_call: TRBJ1-1
d_call: NA
v_call: TRBV10-1
clone_size: medium-sized
cdr3_aa: CASSESGEGEAFF
cdr3_nt: TGCGCCAGCAGTGAGAGCGGGGAGGGTGAAGCTTTCTTT

j_call: TRBJ1-1
d_call: NA
v_call: TRBV4-3
clone_size: NA
cdr3_aa: CASSPRAGGLNTEAFF
cdr3_nt: TGCGCCAGCAGCCCCAGGGCGGGGGGCTTGAACACTGAAGCTTTCTTT

j_call: TRBJ1-1
d_call: NA
v_call: TRBV7-9
clone_size: once
cdr3_aa: CASSLGGTRRNGTEAFF
cdr3_nt: TGTGCCAGCAGCTTAGGGGGAACGAGGAGGAACGGCACTGAAGCTTTCTTT